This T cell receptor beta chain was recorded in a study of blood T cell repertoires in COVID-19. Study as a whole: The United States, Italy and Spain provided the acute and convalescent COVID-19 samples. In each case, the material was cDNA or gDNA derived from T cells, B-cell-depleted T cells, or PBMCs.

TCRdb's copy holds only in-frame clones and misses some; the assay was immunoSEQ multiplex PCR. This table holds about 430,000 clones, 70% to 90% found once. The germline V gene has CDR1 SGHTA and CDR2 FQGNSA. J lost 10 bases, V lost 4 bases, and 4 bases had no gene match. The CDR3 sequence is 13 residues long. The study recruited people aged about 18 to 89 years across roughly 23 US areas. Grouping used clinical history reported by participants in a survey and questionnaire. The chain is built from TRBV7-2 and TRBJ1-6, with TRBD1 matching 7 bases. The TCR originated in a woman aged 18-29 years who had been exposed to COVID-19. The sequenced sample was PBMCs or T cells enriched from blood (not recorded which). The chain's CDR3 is CASSWDSPSPLHF. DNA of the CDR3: TGTGCCAGCAGCTGGGACAGCCCCTCACCCCTCCACTTT.